In its sample, the clone carrying this T cell receptor beta chain was seen once. This sample is drawn from a study of cytomegalovirus exposure and HLA in healthy donors. The method was immunoSEQ multiplex PCR; TCRdb's version includes in-frame clones alone and lacks a portion of them. The top ten hold about 2.8% of the sample, which has some 130,000 clones, 86% seen once. J was trimmed by 2 bases and V by 3 bases; bases with no gene match: 4. The CDR3 is made up of 14 amino acids. Germline CDR1 GTSNPN, CDR2 SVGIG (reference sequence). This clonotype was obtained from a man aged 18 to 29 in good health and CMV-seronegative. Sequencing was carried out using PBMCs. This chain connects TRBV30 to TRBJ2-5, with 9 bases lining up with TRBD1. DNA of the CDR3: TGTGCCTGGAGAAGTGGGACAGGGCAAGAGACCCAGTACTTC. Amino acid sequence: CAWRSGTGQETQYF.